This T cell receptor (beta chain) was recorded in a study of blood T cell repertoires in COVID-19. Sequencing used immunoSEQ multiplex PCR; TCRdb keeps in-frame clones, though not all of them. The table records some 30,000 clones, approximately 83% of them present only once. Between the trimmed V and J ends, which lost 0 bases and 2 bases, there was a span of 18 bases. Germline V lookup: CDR1 SGHRS, CDR2 YFSETQ. This CDR3 region has 17 residues. The sample consisted of peripheral blood. This chain joins TRBV5-1 and TRBJ2-7; a possible D gene is TRBD1 (6 bases). This receptor was obtained from a woman aged 80 or over with COVID-19, enrolled during active disease. CDR3 coding DNA: TGCGCCAGCAGCTTGGACCCCTTCGGGACACGCGCCTACGAGCAGTACTTC. Translated: CASSLDPFGTRAYEQYF.